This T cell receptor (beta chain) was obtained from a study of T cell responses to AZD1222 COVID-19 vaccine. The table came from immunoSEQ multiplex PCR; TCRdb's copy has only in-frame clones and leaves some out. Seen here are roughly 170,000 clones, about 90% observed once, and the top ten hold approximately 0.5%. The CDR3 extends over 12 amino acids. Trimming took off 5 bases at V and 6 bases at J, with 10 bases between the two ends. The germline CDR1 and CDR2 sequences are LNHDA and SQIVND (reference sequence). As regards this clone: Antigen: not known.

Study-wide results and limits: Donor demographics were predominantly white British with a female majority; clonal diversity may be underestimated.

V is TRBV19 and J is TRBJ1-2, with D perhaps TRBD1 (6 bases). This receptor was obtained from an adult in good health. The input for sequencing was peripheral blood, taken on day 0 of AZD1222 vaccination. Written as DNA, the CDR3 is TGTGCCAGTAGTCCGCGACAGGATGGCTACACCTTC. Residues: CASSPRQDGYTF.